These 6 T cell receptor beta chains originate from one sample sequenced in a study of T cells after yellow fever vaccination. TCRdb processed the 5' RACE reads anew with MiXCR; each CDR3 protein has one entry. Among some 390,000 distinct CDR3 sequences, roughly a sixth were seen once, and the ten largest hold roughly a sixth. Sequenced material: PBMCs, taken before the yellow fever booster vaccination. The receptors come from a man aged 18 to 29 who received the YFV17D yellow fever vaccine.

The chain couples TRBV6-4 to TRBJ2-3; unclear D gene. The V and J ends lost 3 bases and 0 bases respectively, with 7 bases between them. The CDR3 is 14 residues long. Germline assignment: CDR1 MRHNA and CDR2 SNTAGT. CDR3 in DNA: TGTGCCAGCAGTGAAAGCCCCAGCACAGATACGCAGTATTTT. Its protein is CASSESPSTDTQYF.

This clonotype was seen more than once but under ten times. The chain couples TRBV7-9 to TRBJ2-7; possibly TRBD1 or TRBD2 for D (5 bases each). Per germline, CDR1 SEHNR and CDR2 FQNEAQ (reference sequence). The length of the CDR3 is 14 residues. Trimming left V 5 bases short and J 4 bases short, with 15 bases between. CDR3 residues: CASSPPGPGYEQYF. In nucleotides, the CDR3 is TGTGCCAGCAGCCCACCGGGACCGGGATACGAGCAGTACTTC.

This clonotype showed up just a few times. This chain connects TRBV29-1 to TRBJ1-2, with D perhaps matching TRBD1 (5 bases). The CDR3 extends over 14 amino acids. V lost 7 bases to trimming and J lost 4 bases, with 19 bases between them. Germline V CDR1 and CDR2: SQVTM, ANQGSEA. The chain's CDR3 is CSATSRGGGYGYTF. CDR3 bases: TGCAGCGCCACCTCTCGCGGGGGGGGCTATGGCTACACCTTC.

V is TRBV20-1 and J is TRBJ2-7, with 8 positions matching TRBD2. The CDR3 runs to 15 residues. Looked up from germline, CDR1 is DFQATT and CDR2 is SNEGSKA (reference sequence). Trimming cost V 6 bases and J 2 bases; bases outside gene matches: 12. CDR3 nucleotides: TGCAGTGCAACGTCTCGGGGGGGCCTCACCTACGAGCAGTACTTC. This sequence encodes CSATSRGGLTYEQYF.

V usage is TRBV7-2 and J usage is TRBJ2-5; TRBD2 matches 7 bases. Germline lookup yields CDR1 SGHTA and CDR2 FQGNSA. The CDR3 has 15 residues. With V trimmed by 4 bases and J by 5 bases, 10 bases remained unmatched. The CDR3 bases are TGTGCCAGCAGCTCTATAGGGACTACCTCGGAGACCCAGTACTTC. Protein product: CASSSIGTTSETQYF.

This clonotype was counted only a few times. J is TRBJ1-2 and V is TRBV5-1; the match to TRBD1 covers 9 bases. The CDR3 totals 15 residues. V shed 5 bases and J 6 bases; nucleotides not matched to a gene: 11. CDR1 is SGHRS and CDR2 is YFSETQ in the germline V gene. The CDR3 coding sequence is TGCGCCAGCAGACGACCCGGGACAGGGTGGAATGGCTACACCTTC. Translated, it gives CASRRPGTGWNGYTF.